What follows describes a single T cell receptor (beta chain). Repertoires were generated with immunoSEQ multiplex PCR, while TCRdb's copy carries only in-frame clones and drops some. The sample yields over 15,000 clones, approximately 81% seen once. This record comes from a study of CD4+ T cells in melanoma. The CDR3 runs to 18 residues. After removal of 1 base from V and 1 base from J, the junction contained 9 bases not matched to a gene. CDR1 and CDR2 (germline): GTSNPN, SVGIG (reference sequence). This receptor was obtained from a human donor with melanoma. The rearrangement joins TRBV30 to TRBJ2-1; 11 positions agree with TRBD2. The sequencing input was cells from a culture (not recorded whether cultured in vitro). Written as DNA, the CDR3 is TGTGCCTGGAGTGCCAGTAGCGGGGGGGCCCTTTCCTACAATGAGCAGTTCTTC. Its translation: CAWSASSGGALSYNEQFF.